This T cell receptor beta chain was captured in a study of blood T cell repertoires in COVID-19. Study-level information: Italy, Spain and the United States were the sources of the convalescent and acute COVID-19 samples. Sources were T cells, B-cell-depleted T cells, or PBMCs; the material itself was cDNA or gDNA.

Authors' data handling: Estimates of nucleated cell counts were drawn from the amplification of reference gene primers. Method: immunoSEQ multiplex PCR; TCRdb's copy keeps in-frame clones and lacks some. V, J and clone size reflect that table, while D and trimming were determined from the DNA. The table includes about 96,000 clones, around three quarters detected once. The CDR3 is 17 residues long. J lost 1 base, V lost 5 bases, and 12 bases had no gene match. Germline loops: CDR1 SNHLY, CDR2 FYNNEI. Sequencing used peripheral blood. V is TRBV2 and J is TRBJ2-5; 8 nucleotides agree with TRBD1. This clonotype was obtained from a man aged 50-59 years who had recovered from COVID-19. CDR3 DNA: TGTGCCAGCAGTCTCGGCCTCCCCGGGACAGGCCAAGAGACCCAGTACTTC. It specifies CASSLGLPGTGQETQYF.